This is a list of T cell receptor beta chains from one sample in a study of T cell responses to AZD1222 COVID-19 vaccine. Clones were read by immunoSEQ multiplex PCR, and TCRdb kept only the in-frame ones, dropping some. The repertoire holds 130,000 to 150,000 clones, with around 89% as singletons. The sequencing here drew on peripheral blood, taken on day 0 of AZD1222 vaccination. The origin of the receptors is an adult in good health. Each CDR3 is given with its conserved first and last residue. Each record gives: CDR3 protein, CDR3 DNA, J gene, V gene, clone size, D gene. The D gene is left open where the match is weak. Only part of the rows carry a size: once, few, many, or a class if the clone is expanded.

CASSLESTDTQYF TGTGCCAGCAGCTTAGAGAGCACAGATACGCAGTATTTT TRBJ2-3 TRBV7-3 once -
CASTSGSGTSTDTQYF TGTGCCAGTACTAGTGGGAGCGGGACTAGCACAGATACGCAGTATTTT TRBJ2-3 TRBV9 - TRBD2
CASSSRGETPFYGYTF TGTGCCAGCAGCTCCCGTGGGGAGACACCCTTCTATGGCTACACCTTC TRBJ1-2 TRBV21-1 - -
CASSLAGGETEAFF TGCGCCAGCAGCTTGGCCGGAGGGGAGACTGAAGCTTTCTTT TRBJ1-1 TRBV5-1 - -
CASRSGTNEKLFF TGCGCCAGCAGGTCCGGAACTAATGAAAAACTGTTTTTT TRBJ1-4 TRBV5-1 - -
CASREDRGLKPQHF TGTGCCAGCAGAGAGGACAGGGGGCTTAAGCCCCAGCATTTT TRBJ1-5 TRBV28 - TRBD1
CASSVGVFDEQYF TGTGCCAGCAGCGTAGGGGTTTTCGACGAGCAGTACTTC TRBJ2-7 TRBV9 - -
CASSTRTSGSFDTQYF TGTGCCAGCAGTACCCGGACTAGCGGGAGTTTCGATACGCAGTATTTT TRBJ2-3 TRBV27 - TRBD2
CATSARIAGGPFNEQFF TGTGCCACCAGTGCAAGAATAGCGGGAGGGCCGTTTAATGAGCAGTTCTTC TRBJ2-1 TRBV24-1 - TRBD2
CASSGQMNTEAFF TGTGCCAGCAGTGGACAGATGAACACTGAAGCTTTCTTT TRBJ1-1 TRBV28 - -
CASSLTGVEYGYTF TGTGCCAGCAGCTTGACAGGGGTTGAATATGGCTACACCTTC TRBJ1-2 TRBV5-4 - TRBD1
CASSLVAGRAGEQYF TGTGCCAGCAGCTTAGTCGCCGGGAGGGCCGGGGAGCAGTACTTC TRBJ2-7 TRBV11-2 once TRBD2
CASSLKRAGYNEQFF TGTGCCAGCAGCTTAAAAAGGGCGGGTTACAATGAGCAGTTCTTC TRBJ2-1 TRBV7-3 - -
CASSLESSGSADEQFF TGTGCCAGCAGCTTAGAGTCTAGCGGGAGTGCCGATGAGCAGTTCTTC TRBJ2-1 TRBV7-9 few TRBD2
CASSHRDRIQETQYF TGTGCCAGCAGCCACCGGGACAGGATTCAAGAGACCCAGTACTTC TRBJ2-5 TRBV7-2 - TRBD1
CATSRSNRGELFF TGTGCCACCAGCAGATCCAACAGGGGGGAGCTGTTTTTT TRBJ2-2 TRBV15 few -
CSANNRGTGVYEQYF TGCAGCGCAAACAACCGCGGGACAGGGGTATACGAGCAGTACTTC TRBJ2-7 TRBV29-1 once TRBD1
CASSLGLRTSGYEQYF TGTGCCAGCAGCTTAGGCCTGAGGACTAGCGGTTACGAGCAGTACTTC TRBJ2-7 TRBV11-2 - TRBD2
CASSISWALDTEAFF TGTGCCAGTAGTATAAGTTGGGCTCTGGACACTGAAGCTTTCTTT TRBJ1-1 TRBV19 - -
CASSLGDRAYGYTF TGTGCCAGCAGCTTAGGGGACAGGGCCTATGGCTACACCTTC TRBJ1-2 TRBV5-6 - TRBD1
CASSVSELRAEAFF TGTGCCAGCTCCGTGTCCGAGCTTCGCGCTGAAGCTTTCTTT TRBJ1-1 TRBV9 - -
CASSLWGSGGYTF TGTGCCAGCAGCTTATGGGGGTCAGGTGGCTACACCTTC TRBJ1-2 TRBV11-2 once -
CATSEGQGFRAQFF TGTGCCACCAGTGAGGGACAGGGGTTTCGCGCGCAGTTCTTC TRBJ2-1 TRBV24-1 - TRBD1
CASSLSGGGLETQYF TGTGCCAGCTCACTCTCCGGGGGCGGCCTGGAGACCCAGTACTTC TRBJ2-5 TRBV18 - -
CASSRTPGRAYSYEQYF TGTGCCAGCAGTCGAACTCCGGGAAGGGCATACTCCTACGAGCAGTACTTC TRBJ2-7 TRBV27 - -
CARGTPRMEMNTEAFF TGTGCCAGAGGGACTCCCCGGATGGAAATGAACACTGAAGCTTTCTTT TRBJ1-1 TRBV27 once -
CASSSGTGGVYEQYF TGTGCCAGCAGTTCAGGGACAGGGGGGGTCTACGAGCAGTACTTC TRBJ2-7 TRBV28 few TRBD1
CASRTHRDQPQHF TGTGCCAGCAGAACTCACAGGGATCAGCCCCAGCATTTT TRBJ1-5 TRBV6-5 - -
CASSPFVGGNGETQYF TGTGCCAGCAGCCCCTTTGTTGGGGGCAACGGGGAGACCCAGTACTTC TRBJ2-5 TRBV7-7 - -
CASSYLTGEAFF TGTGCCAGCAGCTACCTGACAGGGGAAGCTTTCTTT TRBJ1-1 TRBV12-3/TRBV12-4 - TRBD1
CASSLSQTYNEQFF TGCGCCAGCAGCTTGTCTCAGACCTACAATGAGCAGTTCTTC TRBJ2-1 TRBV5-1 - -
CASRTPVQLGGYTF TGTGCCAGCAGGACTCCGGTACAGCTGGGTGGCTACACCTTC TRBJ1-2 TRBV28 - -
CASSYLAASNTEAFF TGTGCCAGCAGTTACTTGGCAGCCTCGAACACTGAAGCTTTCTTT TRBJ1-1 TRBV6-2/TRBV6-3 - -
CASSLGGLAFQETQYF TGTGCCAGCAGCTTAGGGGGTCTAGCGTTTCAAGAGACCCAGTACTTC TRBJ2-5 TRBV5-6 - -
CASSQDPRPQETQYF TGCGCCAGCAGCCAAGATCCGAGACCCCAAGAGACCCAGTACTTC TRBJ2-5 TRBV4-3 few -
CASSLSVRSSGNTIYF TGTGCCAGCAGCTTATCGGTCCGAAGCTCTGGAAACACCATATATTTT TRBJ1-3 TRBV7-6 - -
CASSHHTNSFF TGTGCCAGCAGTCACCACACGAATTCGTTCTTC TRBJ2-1 TRBV28 - -
CASSARFGTEAFF TGCGCCAGCAGCGCCAGATTTGGGACTGAAGCTTTCTTT TRBJ1-1 TRBV5-1 - -
CASSSHRGAQETQYF TGTGCCAGCAGTTCACATCGCGGGGCTCAAGAGACCCAGTACTTC TRBJ2-5 TRBV27 - -
CASSMSYQSYEQYF TGTGCCAGTAGTATGAGCTATCAATCCTACGAGCAGTACTTC TRBJ2-7 TRBV19 - -
CASTSDRPNTEAFF TGTGCCAGTACCTCGGACAGACCGAACACTGAAGCTTTCTTT TRBJ1-1 TRBV19 - -
CASSWDRVGYTEAFF TGCGCCAGCAGCTGGGACAGGGTCGGCTACACTGAAGCTTTCTTT TRBJ1-1 TRBV5-1 - TRBD1
CASGWGPYEQYF TGTGCCAGTGGGTGGGGCCCCTACGAGCAGTACTTC TRBJ2-7 TRBV19 - -
CASSLQSRRGTEAFF TGTGCCAGCAGTTTACAGAGTCGACGTGGCACTGAAGCTTTCTTT TRBJ1-1 TRBV27 - -
CASSQVGRNEQFF TGCGCCAGCAGCCAAGTGGGCAGGAATGAGCAGTTCTTC TRBJ2-1 TRBV4-3 - -
CASSVGKDMNTEAFF TGTGCCAGCAGCGTAGGGAAAGACATGAACACTGAAGCTTTCTTT TRBJ1-1 TRBV9 - -
CASSERDPDTQYF TGTGCCAGCAGTGAAAGGGACCCGGATACGCAGTATTTT TRBJ2-3 TRBV6-4 - -